The 11 T cell receptor beta chains listed next were all sequenced from one sample in a study of T cell responses to AZD1222 COVID-19 vaccine. Assay used: immunoSEQ multiplex PCR; TCRdb lists only in-frame clones, some missing. The sample comprises 140,000 to 150,000 clones, about 89% of which are singletons, and approximately 3.8% rests with the top ten. The specimen was peripheral blood, collected 28 days after the second AZD1222 dose. Receptors originate from an adult who received the AZD1222 COVID-19 vaccine.

This clone was recorded only once. The chain links TRBV5-5 to TRBJ2-5; D call uncertain. Looked up from germline, CDR1 is SGHKS and CDR2 is YYEKEE (reference sequence). V was shortened by 6 bases and J by 1 base, with 7 bases between the two germline ends. The CDR3 is made up of 12 amino acids. CDR3 in amino acids: CASTSVQETQYF. Written as DNA, the CDR3 is TGTGCCAGCACCTCAGTCCAAGAGACCCAGTACTTC. Supplemented by reference TRBV5-5 and TRBJ2-5, the full variable domain reads DAGVTQSPTHLIKTRGQQVTLRCSPISGHKSVSWYQQVLGQGPQFIFQYYEKEERGRGNFPDRFSARQFPNYSSELNVNALLLGDSALYLCASTSVQETQYFGPGTRLLVL.

The chain carries TRBV5-1 and TRBJ2-3; D is ambiguous. Trimming removed 0 bases at V and 3 bases at J, with 14 bases between. The germline CDR1 and CDR2 sequences are SGHRS and YFSETQ. This CDR3 region has 16 residues. The CDR3 DNA is TGCGCCAGCAGCTTGGAAAGCACGGGCCTAACAGATACGCAGTATTTT. Its translation: CASSLESTGLTDTQYF.

In its sample, this clone was seen a few times. The chain joins TRBV6-5 to TRBJ1-1; no clear D gene. V was pared by 10 bases and J by 5 bases, with 17 bases between. This CDR3 comprises 13 residues. Germline CDR1 is MNHEY and CDR2 is SVGAGI. CDR3 nucleotides: TGTGCCACTGCGGAGGCGCCAAAAACTGAAGCTTTCTTT. Residues: CATAEAPKTEAFF.

The chain combines TRBV7-9 with TRBJ2-1; 11 positions agree with TRBD2. This CDR3 spans 17 amino acids. Trimming removed 4 bases from V and 7 bases from J; junction bases left unmatched: 12. CDR1 is SEHNR and CDR2 is FQNEAQ in the germline V gene (reference sequence). The CDR3 DNA sequence: TGTGCCAGCAGCTCGGGGACTAGCGGATCTTATCAAAATGAGCAGTTCTTC. Its translation is CASSSGTSGSYQNEQFF. Variable domain in full (rest from reference TRBV7-9 and TRBJ2-1): DTGVSQNPRHKITKRGQNVTFRCDPISEHNRLYWYRQTLGQGPEFLTYFQNEAQLEKSRLLSDRFSAERPKGSFSTLEIQRTEQGDSAMYLCASSSGTSGSYQNEQFFGPGTRLTVL.

The V gene is TRBV14, the J gene TRBJ1-2; unclear D gene. Trimming took off 0 bases at V and 6 bases at J, with 17 bases between the two ends. Germline V gives CDR1 SGHDN, CDR2 FVKESK. The CDR3 consists of 16 residues. The CDR3 DNA sequence: TGTGCCAGCAGCCAAGATCTGGCCGTGAGAACAAATGGCTACACCTTC. Encoded protein: CASSQDLAVRTNGYTF.

The rearrangement joins TRBV5-1 to TRBJ2-2; tentative D call: TRBD1 (6 bases). The germline V and J ends were trimmed by 3 bases and 7 bases, with 16 bases remaining between them. The CDR3 totals 15 residues. The germline V gene encodes CDR1 SGHRS and CDR2 YFSETQ. CDR3 sequence reads: CASSSTQGKFGELFF. CDR3 DNA: TGCGCCAGCAGCTCCACCCAGGGGAAGTTCGGGGAGCTGTTTTTT.

The chain joins TRBV5-4 to TRBJ1-5; D possibly corresponds to TRBD1 (6 bases). Germline-derived CDR1 and CDR2 are SGHNT and YYREEE (reference sequence). The CDR3 spans 15 residues. Trimming stripped 0 bases from V and 6 bases from J, with 13 bases between. The CDR3: CASSLGGRDGQPQHF. The CDR3 region has the DNA TGTGCCAGCAGCTTGGGGGGGCGCGACGGTCAGCCCCAGCATTTT. Combining the CDR3 with reference TRBV5-4 and TRBJ1-5 gives the whole variable domain ETGVTQSPTHLIKTRGQQVTLRCSSQSGHNTVSWYQQALGQGPQFIFQYYREEENGRGNFPPRFSGLQFPNYSSELNVNALELDDSALYLCASSLGGRDGQPQHFGDGTRLSIL.

The V gene is TRBV27, the J gene TRBJ2-1, with D possibly matching TRBD2 (5 bases). The CDR3 runs 15 residues. CDR1 and CDR2 (germline): MNHEY, SMNVEV (reference sequence). V dropped 6 bases and J dropped 6 bases, with 18 bases sitting between them. The CDR3, as DNA: TGTGCCAGCAGCCGGATTCTATTTCGGGGCAATGAGCAGTTCTTC. This translates into CASSRILFRGNEQFF.

This chain connects TRBV9 to TRBJ2-2; D is unclear. Germline lookup yields CDR1 SGDLS and CDR2 YYNGEE. V lost 0 bases to trimming and J lost 0 bases, with 3 bases between them. CDR3 size: 14 residues. DNA of the CDR3: TGTGCCAGCAGCGTAGCGACGAACACCGGGGAGCTGTTTTTT. It codes for CASSVATNTGELFF.

The chain links TRBV7-3 to TRBJ1-2; D might be TRBD1 (5 bases). Germline loops: CDR1 SGHTA, CDR2 FQGTGA. The CDR3 totals 17 residues. The ends were cut back, 1 base at V and 4 bases at J, with 19 bases in the middle. The CDR3 DNA is TGTGCCAGCAGCTTAAGTCCCGGGACGGTCGGCTCCTATGGCTACACCTTC. It codes for CASSLSPGTVGSYGYTF. The full variable domain, its missing parts supplied by reference TRBV7-3 and TRBJ1-2, is GAGVSQTPSNKVTEKGKYVELRCDPISGHTALYWYRQSLGQGPEFLIYFQGTGAADDSGLPNDRFFAVRPEGSVSTLKIQRTERGDSAVYLCASSLSPGTVGSYGYTFGSGTRLTVV.

The V gene is TRBV7-3, the J gene TRBJ2-1, with 13 bases that match TRBD2. The CDR3 runs 16 residues. The J segment lost 9 bases and the V segment lost 1 base, leaving 6 bases of the junction unmatched. Germline V CDR1 and CDR2: SGHTA, FQGTGA. CDR3 in amino acids: CASSLKRRTSGSEQFF. The CDR3 region has the DNA TGTGCCAGCAGCTTAAAAAGAAGGACTAGCGGGAGTGAGCAGTTCTTC.